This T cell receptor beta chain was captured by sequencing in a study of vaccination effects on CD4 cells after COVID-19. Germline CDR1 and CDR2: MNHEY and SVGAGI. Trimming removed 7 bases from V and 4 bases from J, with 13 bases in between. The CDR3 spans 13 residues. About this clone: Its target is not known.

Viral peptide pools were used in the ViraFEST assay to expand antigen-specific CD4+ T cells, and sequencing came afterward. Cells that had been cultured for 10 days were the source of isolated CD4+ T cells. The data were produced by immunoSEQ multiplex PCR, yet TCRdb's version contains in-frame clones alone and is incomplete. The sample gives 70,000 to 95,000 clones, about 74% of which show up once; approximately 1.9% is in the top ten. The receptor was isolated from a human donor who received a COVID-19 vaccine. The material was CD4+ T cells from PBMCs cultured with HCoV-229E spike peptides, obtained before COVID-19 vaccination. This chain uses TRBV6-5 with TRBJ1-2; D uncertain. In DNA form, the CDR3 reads TGTGCCAGCAAACTGACTGCTATCTATGGCTACACCTTC. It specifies CASKLTAIYGYTF.